A selection of T cell receptor beta chains follows, all from one sample in a study of vaccination effects on CD4 cells after COVID-19. No antigen is known for these receptors. Repertoires were generated with immunoSEQ multiplex PCR, while TCRdb's copy carries only in-frame clones and drops some. The repertoire holds tens of thousands of clones, with 73% as singletons. The material sequenced was CD4+ T cells from PBMCs cultured with HCoV-229E spike peptides, taken after COVID-19 vaccination. The receptors here all came from a human donor who received a COVID-19 vaccine. CDR3s include the opening cysteine and the closing phenylalanine or tryptophan. D genes are given only for firm matches. Some rows mark clone size as missing; the rest say once, few, many or name a class of expanded clone.

>TRBV18|TRBD1|few|TRBJ1-1
TGTGCCAGCTCGGCGGGACAGGGACAGGGCACTGAAGCTTTCTTT
CASSAGQGQGTEAFF
>TRBV6-2/TRBV6-3|NA|NA|TRBJ2-1
TGTGCCAGCAGTTCCAGTTGGAGCAATGAGCAGTTCTTC
CASSSSWSNEQFF
>TRBV18|NA|few|TRBJ1-5
TGTGCCAGCTCACCACTCCAGGATGGCCAGCCCCAGCATTTT
CASSPLQDGQPQHF
>TRBV5-4|NA|NA|TRBJ1-1
TGTGCCAGCAGCTTGAAACAGGCGCCGAACACTGAAGCTTTCTTT
CASSLKQAPNTEAFF
>TRBV7-8|NA|once|TRBJ1-6
TGTGCCAGCAGCGCCACGCTGGTTTCAAATTCACCCCTCCACTTT
CASSATLVSNSPLHF
>TRBV10-3|NA|NA|TRBJ1-2
TGTGCCATCAGTGATGGGTTTAACTATGGCTACACCTTC
CAISDGFNYGYTF
>TRBV7-3|NA|NA|TRBJ1-1
TGTGCCAGCAGCTTTAGGACGGAGACTGAAGCTTTCTTT
CASSFRTETEAFF
>TRBV28|TRBD1|NA|TRBJ1-2
TGTGCCAGCAGCGACAGGGTAGGTCGAGGCTACACCTTC
CASSDRVGRGYTF
>TRBV2|NA|NA|TRBJ2-1
TGTGCCAGCTGTCTTCTAAATGAGCAGTTCTTC
CASCLLNEQFF
>TRBV6-5|NA|NA|TRBJ1-5
TGTGCCAGCAGGAAGGGGCTAACGGGGCCCCAGCATTTT
CASRKGLTGPQHF
>TRBV9|TRBD2|few|TRBJ2-2
TGTGCCAGCAGCGGTGGGACTAGCGGGGGAACAAACACCGGGGAGCTGTTTTTT
CASSGGTSGGTNTGELFF
>TRBV7-9|TRBD1|NA|TRBJ1-2
TGTGCCAGCAGCCTTTTACAGGGGCCGACTAACTATGGCTACACCTTC
CASSLLQGPTNYGYTF
>TRBV6-6|NA|NA|TRBJ2-3
TGTGCCAGCAGTTACACCCGGGACGGGGGATCGACGCAGTATTTT
CASSYTRDGGSTQYF
>TRBV21-1|NA|few|TRBJ1-2
TGTGCCAGCATTCTTGGCGGCCCTTACTATGGCTACACCTTC
CASILGGPYYGYTF
>TRBV7-2|TRBD2|few|TRBJ2-3
TGTGCCAGCAGCTTCGGGGGGTCCTCGAGGGATACGCAGTATTTT
CASSFGGSSRDTQYF
>TRBV6-1|TRBD1|NA|TRBJ1-3
TGTGCCAGCAGTGCGGGACAGGGTCGTCCCTCTGGAAACACCATATATTTT
CASSAGQGRPSGNTIYF
>TRBV9|NA|once|TRBJ2-3
TGTGCCAGCAGCGTAGCACAGGGAGGTCAATCCGCGGGGCGCACAGATACGCAGTATTTT
CASSVAQGGQSAGRTDTQYF